This T cell receptor beta chain was identified during a study of low-dose radiotherapy and immunotherapy resistance in tumors (dated by TCRdb to between 2021 and 2023). Broadly, across the study: Patients in Cohort 1 were given 0.5 Gy per fraction every 2 weeks, and the prescribed total PTV dose was 6.5 Gy. Cohort 2 received 1 Gy per fraction every two weeks, with a total of 13 Gy over 26 weeks. Patients were given nivolumab as a 240 mg flat dose every two weeks and ipilimumab at 1 mg/kg every six weeks, with both drugs delivered intravenously. Cyclophosphamide 200 mg/m2 was given intravenously every two weeks, one day before each radiation and immunotherapy administration. Patients took aspirin 300 mg orally once daily for four cycles, starting on cycle 1 day 1. No randomization into treatment groups was done for the people taking part in the trial. Eight patients were included in the translational analysis, namely three from the first dose cohort plus the first five from the second dose cohort.

The CDR3, cysteine through phenylalanine, is 17 amino acids long. The read is trimmed to its CDR3 DNA, 51 bases read in frame from base 1. From V the trimming removes 6 bases and from J it removes 2 bases, while the gene matches leave 8 bases of the junction unaccounted for. In its sample, this clonotype was seen many times. Its antigen has not been determined. Qualities for individual bases were not recorded, and no much larger clone is one base off. First-strand cDNA was synthesized using Superscript III and a set of TRAV- and TRBV-specific primers, so that both TCRalpha and TCRbeta chains were covered. An approximately 19-cycle PCR with Phusion amplified the TCRs, pairing a constant-region primer with the adapter that was attached to the V primers. Amplification of the isolated mRNA was done with the MessageAmp II aRNA Amplification Kit, which involved a roughly 15-hour in vitro transcription at 37 degrees C. The Dynabeads mRNA DIRECT Purification Kit was used to isolate the mRNA for TCR sequencing. Indexed Illumina adapters were added in a second Phusion PCR of 20 to 25 cycles, and the PCR products were purified with AMPure XP beads. Deep sequencing of the TCRalpha and TCRbeta libraries was carried out on an Illumina MiniSeq instrument. As for the original processing: Custom Perl scripts were used to pool TCR sequences that encoded the same protein, to remove out-of-frame sequences, and to calculate the abundance of each clonotype. Any TCR sequence backed by just one read was left out of the analysis. Shannon entropy, Gini index, clonality, richness, and the frequency of TCRs shared between repertoires were included as repertoire metrics. The public sequencing data were trimmed at Q25 with fastp and processed into clonotypes with MiXCR by TCRdb, which kept only in-frame beta chains. Rows matching on CDR3 protein sequence are summarized as one entry with the most common DNA and genes. The V and J calls were not made by the authors but by TCRdb's processing. Across this sample there are 100,000 or so distinct CDR3 sequences, with around 9.2% seen only once. Together, the top ten hold under 1.1% of the sample.

The time point label, read with the paper, signifies: before trial treatment. The donors took part in RACIN, a single-arm, phase I, dose-escalation trial that combined nivolumab, ipilimumab, aspirin, low-dose cyclophosphamide and low-dose radiotherapy. Eligible patients had advanced, TIL-negative solid tumors. This receptor was obtained from a male donor with prostate cancer. Material: PBMCs, obtained before treatment. The receptor chain draws on TRBV12-3 or TRBV12-4 and TRBJ2-2; 11 bases in the junction line up with TRBD2. The DNA reads TGTGCCAGCAGGTCTGACGGACTAGCGGGTAACACCGGGGAGCTGTTTTTT. It codes for CASRSDGLAGNTGELFF.